This T cell receptor (beta chain) was identified in a study of cytomegalovirus exposure and HLA in healthy donors. Notes on the study in general: Researchers reported in a later analysis that a missense DCLRE1C variant was tied to TCR beta V- and J-gene trimming.

PCR primers comprised 60 Vbeta and 13 Jbeta primers. Generated by immunoSEQ multiplex PCR, the TCRdb table keeps only in-frame clones and is missing some. The profile covers 130,000 to 150,000 clones, with about four fifths appearing a single time and more than 4% taken by the ten largest. Each of the donors was a healthy bone marrow donor. The CDR3 loop spans 14 amino acids. Germline values: CDR1 SGDLS, CDR2 YYNGEE. V lost 3 bases, J lost 5 bases, and 13 bases lay in between. Details on this clone: The antigen is undetermined.

V gene TRBV9 combines with J gene TRBJ2-3, with no clear D. Sequencing was performed on PBMCs. This receptor was taken from a man aged 40-49 years in good health and CMV-seropositive. The CDR3 sequence: CASSGAGVEDTQYF. The CDR3 DNA is TGTGCCAGCAGCGGCGCAGGCGTTGAAGATACGCAGTATTTT.